The present entry profiles one TCR beta chain with its context. The antigen is undetermined. This record belongs to a study of response to subunit inactivated influenza vaccine. Overall study results and limits: Few new T cells, the authors suggested, are recruited by each seasonal influenza vaccination.

Germline values: CDR1 LGHNA, CDR2 YNFKEQ. The CDR3 is 17 amino acids. V gave up 0 bases and J gave up 2 bases; unmatched junction bases: 7. MiXCR was run by TCRdb on the RT-PCR reads, yielding one entry per CDR3 protein. The sample lists approximately 170,000 distinct CDR3 sequences; approximately 12% were seen once. In addition, the sample was reused for a study of T cells expressing NK-cell markers. From that paper: TCR beta cDNA was made by 5'RACE template switching with UMIs. Seven HCMV-seropositive donors and one seronegative donor made up the eight sequenced donors. Roughly 6 donors had dominant NKG2C+ clonotypes that comprised about 1.0-7.5% of their CD8+ T cells.

This chain links TRBV4-2 with TRBJ2-7; TRBD2 aligns across 10 bases. The sample consisted of CD8+ T cells sorted from PBMCs, taken roughly 12 days after vaccination. The sequence was collected from a man between 45 and 60 years old who received an inactivated influenza vaccine. The DNA of the CDR3 is TGTGCCAGCAGCCAAGAGGCTAGCGGGAGAAGGACCTACGAGCAGTACTTC. Translated: CASSQEASGRRTYEQYF.